One sample yielded the 30 T cell receptor beta chains listed below, sequenced in a study of blood T cell repertoires in COVID-19. Only in-frame clones appear in the TCRdb table, and some are missing; sequencing was by immunoSEQ multiplex PCR. The table includes roughly 120,000 clones, around 90% detected once. Material: peripheral blood. The source of these receptors is a man between 60 and 70 years old with COVID-19, enrolled during active disease.

V and J are TRBV12-5 and TRBJ2-7; D might be TRBD1 (6 bases). The CDR3 covers 12 residues. Germline V lookup: CDR1 LGHNT, CDR2 FRNRAP. V lost 1 base, J lost 9 bases, and 10 bases lay in between. The CDR3 loop reads CASGLGGQVQYF. In nucleotides, the CDR3 is TGTGCTAGTGGTTTGGGGGGGCAGGTGCAGTACTTC.

A word on this clone: This CDR3 is also generated by other DNA sequences in the sample. The chain uses TRBV10-3 and TRBJ1-1; TRBD1 is a possible D gene (5 bases). V was trimmed by 4 bases and J by 4 bases, leaving 10 bases between them. Germline V gives CDR1 ENHRY, CDR2 SYGVKD. The CDR3 contains 13 residues. In nucleotides, the CDR3 is TGTGCCATCAGTGGCAGGGAAGGCACTGAAGCTTTCTTT. It translates to CAISGREGTEAFF.

The rearrangement uses TRBV30 and TRBJ1-5, with TRBD1 matching 8 bases. The CDR3 covers 18 residues. The germline CDR1 and CDR2 sequences are GTSNPN and SVGIG (reference sequence). The V and J ends lost 0 bases and 2 bases, in that order; junction bases with no gene match: 12. CDR3 residues: CAWSVPTGGLTRNQPQHF. DNA of the CDR3: TGTGCCTGGAGTGTACCAACAGGGGGATTGACTCGCAATCAGCCCCAGCATTTT. The full variable domain, completed using reference TRBV30 and TRBJ1-5, is SQTIHQWPATLVQPVGSPLSLECTVEGTSNPNLYWYRQAAGRGLQLLFYSVGIGQISSEVPQNLSASRPQDRQFILSSKKLLLSDSGFYLCAWSVPTGGLTRNQPQHFGDGTRLSIL.

This sequence joins TRBV4-1 and TRBJ2-3; unclear D gene. V lost 0 bases and J 2 bases, leaving 9 bases between the germline ends. CDR1 and CDR2 from the germline V gene are MGHRA and YSYEKL. The CDR3 spans 15 residues. CDR3 coding DNA: TGCGCCAGCAGCCAAGATTCATACTCCACAGATACGCAGTATTTT. Its protein product is CASSQDSYSTDTQYF.

This chain joins TRBV28 and TRBJ2-1; the D gene is possibly TRBD2 (6 bases). The CDR3 length is 12 residues. With 6 bases removed from V and 4 bases from J, the gap between germline ends came to 7 bases. Germline V gene data show CDR1 as MDHEN and CDR2 as SYDVKM. The DNA of the CDR3 is TGTGCCAGCAGGCGGGGTTACAATGAGCAGTTCTTC. Translating gives CASRRGYNEQFF.

The CDR3 here is CASSLTGQFRQPQHF. The CDR3 coding sequence is TGTGCCAGCAGTCTTACGGGACAGTTTCGTCAGCCCCAGCATTTT. The gene calls are TRBV27 and TRBJ1-5, with 7 bases lining up with TRBD1. Losses at the gene ends were 5 bases for V and 6 bases for J; bases not matched to a gene: 10. The CDR3 extends over 15 amino acids. CDR1 and CDR2 from the germline V gene are MNHEY and SMNVEV (reference sequence).

This chain uses TRBV7-3 with TRBJ2-1; 8 nucleotides line up with TRBD2. J gave up 4 bases and V 4 bases, and 6 bases lay outside the gene matches. The CDR3 consists of 15 residues. Germline V gene sequence: CDR1 SGHTA, CDR2 FQGTGA. The CDR3 is CASSYQAGAYNEQFF. The CDR3 coding sequence is TGTGCCAGCAGCTACCAAGCGGGAGCTTACAATGAGCAGTTCTTC.

V usage is TRBV29-1 and J usage is TRBJ1-3; D ambiguous. V was pared by 0 bases and J by 1 base, with 7 bases between. Germline assignment: CDR1 SQVTM and CDR2 ANQGSEA. This CDR3 is built from 14 residues. CDR3 DNA: TGCAGCGTTGAAGATAGTGTTTCTGGAAACACCATATATTTT. It translates to CSVEDSVSGNTIYF.

The gene calls are TRBV11-2 and TRBJ1-5, with no clear D. Germline CDR1 SGHAT, CDR2 FQNNGV. The V end was cut by 1 base, the J end by 6 bases, with 10 bases between. The CDR3 length is 14 residues. DNA of the CDR3: TGTGCCAGCAGCTTAGGACCAGAGGGTCAGCCCCAGCATTTT. This gives the protein CASSLGPEGQPQHF.

The genes are TRBV30 and TRBJ2-1; D unresolved. The CDR3 spans 11 residues. Germline V gene lookup returns CDR1 GTSNPN and CDR2 SVGIG (reference sequence). The CDR3 coding sequence is TGTATCGCACAAGTTATCAATGAGCAGTTCTTC. Translation: CIAQVINEQFF.

This chain uses TRBV5-8 with TRBJ2-6, with D tentatively TRBD1 (5 bases). The CDR3 has 18 residues. V gave up 1 base and J gave up 1 base, with 15 bases separating them. Germline CDR1 reads SGHTS; CDR2 reads YDEGEE. The CDR3 sequence: CASSLWTSPQSGANVLTF. CDR3 bases: TGTGCCAGCAGCTTGTGGACATCCCCACAATCTGGGGCCAACGTCCTGACTTTC.

This rearrangement joins TRBV28 to TRBJ1-2, with 8 bases fitting TRBD1. This CDR3 is 15 amino acids long. The V and J ends lost 5 bases and 5 bases, in that order; junction bases with no gene match: 10. Germline CDR1 is MDHEN and CDR2 is SYDVKM. The CDR3 DNA reads as TGTGCCAGCAGTGGACCCAACGGACAGGGTTATGGCTACACCTTC. Protein sequence: CASSGPNGQGYGYTF.

Worth noting for this clone: Other DNA sequences within the sample encode an identical CDR3. This rearrangement joins TRBV5-1 to TRBJ2-2, with 8 bases matching TRBD1. V dropped 4 bases and J dropped 4; count of bases not matched to a gene: 3. This CDR3 is built from 14 residues. Germline-derived CDR1 and CDR2 are SGHRS and YFSETQ. The CDR3 protein is CASSPGQGTGELFF. The CDR3 DNA sequence: TGCGCCAGCAGCCCAGGACAGGGCACCGGGGAGCTGTTTTTT.

The rearrangement joins TRBV3-1 (or the pseudogene TRBV3-2) to TRBJ1-2; 11 bases align to TRBD1. With V trimmed by 3 bases and J by 4 bases, 4 bases remained unmatched. CDR1 LGHDT and CDR2 YNNKEL come from the germline V gene (reference sequence). This CDR3 contains 15 residues. The CDR3 nucleotides read TGTGCCAGCAGCCAGGCGGACAGGGGGCTCTATGGCTACACCTTC. Protein product: CASSQADRGLYGYTF.

The chain recombines TRBV5-1 with TRBJ1-5; D is ambiguous. Per germline, CDR1 SGHRS and CDR2 YFSETQ. The germline V and J ends were trimmed by 1 base and 7 bases, with 9 bases remaining between them. This CDR3 is built from 13 residues. CDR3: CASSLNTLQPQHF. The CDR3 nucleotides read TGCGCCAGCAGCTTGAACACCCTCCAGCCCCAGCATTTT.

The V call is TRBV9, the J call TRBJ2-2; D uncertain. Germline V gives CDR1 SGDLS, CDR2 YYNGEE. V dropped 4 bases and J dropped 4 bases, with 11 bases sitting between them. CDR3 size: 14 residues. The chain's CDR3 is CASSPRLATGELFF. DNA of the CDR3: TGTGCCAGCAGCCCAAGACTGGCCACCGGGGAGCTGTTTTTT.

Only a few counts were recorded for this clone. The CDR3 sequence is CASSRRQGEAFF. The CDR3 coding sequence is TGTGCCAGCAGTAGGAGACAGGGGGAAGCTTTCTTT. This chain uses TRBV28 with TRBJ1-1; 8 nucleotides agree with TRBD1. Germline CDR1 and CDR2: MDHEN and SYDVKM. The V segment lost 5 bases and the J segment 8 bases; nucleotides outside the gene matches: 4. The CDR3 consists of 12 residues. Combining the CDR3 with reference TRBV28 and TRBJ1-1 gives the whole variable domain DVKVTQSSRYLVKRTGEKVFLECVQDMDHENMFWYRQDPGLGLRLIYFSYDVKMKEKGDIPEGYSVSREKKERFSLILESASTNQTSMYLCASSRRQGEAFFGQGTRLTVV.

This rearrangement joins TRBV4-3 to TRBJ2-6, with D hard to call. V lost 2 bases to trimming and J lost 1 base, with 9 bases between them. The CDR3 consists of 16 residues. The germline V gene has CDR1 LGHNA and CDR2 YSLEER. The CDR3 spells CASSQNQASGANVLTF. The CDR3 coding sequence is TGCGCCAGCAGCCAAAATCAGGCGTCTGGGGCCAACGTCCTGACTTTC.

The rearrangement uses TRBV28 and TRBJ1-3, with TRBD1 identical over 7 bases. Unmatched junction bases numbered 9, after V lost 7 bases and J lost 0 bases. This CDR3 contains 16 residues. CDR1 is MDHEN, CDR2 SYDVKM, per germline. CDR3 sequence (DNA): TGTGCCAGCAAACCCCCGACAGGGATCTCTGGAAACACCATATATTTT. The encoded protein is CASKPPTGISGNTIYF.

This chain uses TRBV3-1 (or the pseudogene TRBV3-2) with TRBJ2-4; no clear D. V was shortened by 4 bases and J by 0 bases, with 13 bases between the two germline ends. The CDR3 sequence is 16 residues long. Germline V gene sequence: CDR1 LGHDT, CDR2 YNNKEL (reference sequence). The CDR3 nucleotides are TGTGCCAGCAGCCCTAAGAGAGTCTTAGCCAAAAACATTCAGTACTTC. It is translated as CASSPKRVLAKNIQYF.

The rearrangement links TRBV12-3 or TRBV12-4 to TRBJ1-2; the match to TRBD1 covers 9 bases. The junction had 4 bases not matched to a gene; V was cut back by 6 bases and J by 5 bases. The length of the CDR3 is 13 residues. CDR3 residues: CASRTGQGYGYTF. The CDR3 nucleotides are TGTGCCAGCAGAACTGGACAGGGGTATGGCTACACCTTC.

The chain is built from TRBV19 and TRBJ2-1; 11 bases fit TRBD2. V dropped 4 bases and J dropped 10; count of bases not matched to a gene: 6. This CDR3 spans 14 amino acids. Germline loops: CDR1 LNHDA, CDR2 SQIVND (reference sequence). In DNA, the CDR3 is TGTGCCAGTAGTACGGGACTAGCGGCGAAAGAGCAGTTCTTC. Its protein product is CASSTGLAAKEQFF.

A single count supports this clone. The chain has TRBV2 and TRBJ2-7; 13 bases are shared with TRBD2. Germline CDR1 is SNHLY and CDR2 is FYNNEI. This CDR3 region has 15 residues. V lost 7 bases, J lost 4 bases, and 7 bases stayed unmatched. In DNA form, the CDR3 reads TGTGCCAGCAATCCTACTAGCGGGAGGGGATACGAGCAGTACTTC. Protein product: CASNPTSGRGYEQYF.

This chain connects TRBV29-1 to TRBJ2-5; 7 bases are a match to TRBD1. The junction had 4 bases not matched to a gene; V was cut back by 5 bases and J by 4 bases. The CDR3 extends over 12 amino acids. Germline values: CDR1 SQVTM, CDR2 ANQGSEA. In DNA form, the CDR3 reads TGCAGCGTTCAGACAGGGAGAGAGACCCAGTACTTC. Amino acid sequence: CSVQTGRETQYF.

This clone was observed once. The chain joins TRBV6-5 to TRBJ1-2; possibly TRBD1 for D (6 bases). V dropped 7 bases and J dropped 6 bases, with 15 bases sitting between them. The CDR3 spans 13 residues. The germline gives CDR1 MNHEY, CDR2 SVGAGI. CDR3 residues: CASKEGGVDGYTF. CDR3 nucleotides: TGTGCCAGCAAGGAAGGGGGGGTTGATGGCTACACCTTC.

The rearrangement joins TRBV2 to TRBJ1-2; possible D gene TRBD1, 6 bases. Germline-derived CDR1 and CDR2 are SNHLY and FYNNEI. The V and J ends lost 6 bases and 0 bases respectively, with 14 bases between them. CDR3 length equals 15 residues. The CDR3 DNA reads as TGTGCCAGCAGCTTAGGACAGATCACTAACTATGGCTACACCTTC. It translates to CASSLGQITNYGYTF.

The chain combines TRBV25-1 with TRBJ1-2; D possibly corresponds to TRBD1 (5 bases). The CDR3 extends over 12 amino acids. CDR1 and CDR2 from the germline V gene are MGHDK and SYGVNS. Trimming stripped 6 bases from V and 4 bases from J, with 9 bases between. The CDR3 DNA sequence: TGTGCCAGCAGCGGGACTGCCTATGGCTACACCTTC. It encodes CASSGTAYGYTF.

This clone was seen once. The V and J genes are TRBV10-3 and TRBJ1-3; the match to TRBD1 covers 8 bases. Germline V gene sequence: CDR1 ENHRY, CDR2 SYGVKD. This CDR3 comprises 16 residues. With V trimmed by 1 base and J by 0 bases, 2 bases remained unmatched. In DNA form, the CDR3 reads TGTGCCATCAGTGAGTACAGGGGGATCTCTGGAAACACCATATATTTT. It codes for CAISEYRGISGNTIYF.

The table lists this clone with a count of one. The gene calls are TRBV11-3 and TRBJ2-1; 12 bases line up with TRBD2. The germline gives CDR1 SGHNT, CDR2 YENEEA. Losses at the gene ends were 3 bases for V and 12 bases for J; bases not matched to a gene: 3. This CDR3 is built from 13 residues. The CDR3 spells CASSLETSGRQFF. CDR3 bases: TGTGCCAGCAGCTTGGAGACTAGCGGGAGGCAGTTCTTC.

The rearrangement links TRBV6-5 to TRBJ2-7, with a possible D match to TRBD1 (5 bases). Germline values: CDR1 MNHEY, CDR2 SVGAGI. Trimming stripped 9 bases from V and 7 bases from J, with 13 bases between. The length of the CDR3 is 11 residues. The chain's CDR3 is CASSQVSEQYF. The CDR3 nucleotides are TGTGCCAGTTCACAGGTATCGGAGCAGTACTTC.